This T cell receptor (beta chain) was found in a study of T cell responses to AZD1222 COVID-19 vaccine. V lost 8 bases and J lost 5, with 6 bases in between. CDR3 length equals 10 residues. Using immunoSEQ multiplex PCR, the repertoire was profiled, and TCRdb retains in-frame clones only, with some absent. Of about 120,000 clones detected, roughly 84% appear once; the ten largest clones hold 1% to 1.5%. Regarding the study as a whole: Two doses of AZD1222 preceded a rise in Spike-specific TCR breadth and depth. No day 14 peak samples; only post-peak repertoires were characterized.

Turning to this clone: The antigen remains undetermined.

This sample comprised peripheral blood, obtained on day 0 of AZD1222 vaccination. V is TRBV12-3 or TRBV12-4 and J is TRBJ2-5; D is unresolved. This TCR was recovered from an adult in good health. The CDR3 sequence: CASGWETQYF. CDR3 nucleotides: TGTGCCAGCGGTTGGGAGACCCAGTACTTC.